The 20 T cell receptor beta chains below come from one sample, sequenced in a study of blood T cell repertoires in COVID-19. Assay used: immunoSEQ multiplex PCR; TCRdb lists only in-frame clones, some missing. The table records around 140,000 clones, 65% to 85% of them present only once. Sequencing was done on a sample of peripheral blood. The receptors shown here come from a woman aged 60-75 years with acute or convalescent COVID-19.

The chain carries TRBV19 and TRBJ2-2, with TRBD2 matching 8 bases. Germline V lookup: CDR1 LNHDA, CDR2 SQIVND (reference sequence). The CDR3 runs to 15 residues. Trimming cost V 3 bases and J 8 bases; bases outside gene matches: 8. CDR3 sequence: CASSIGAGGGGELFF. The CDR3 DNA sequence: TGTGCCAGTAGTATCGGGGCGGGAGGAGGAGGGGAGCTGTTTTTT.

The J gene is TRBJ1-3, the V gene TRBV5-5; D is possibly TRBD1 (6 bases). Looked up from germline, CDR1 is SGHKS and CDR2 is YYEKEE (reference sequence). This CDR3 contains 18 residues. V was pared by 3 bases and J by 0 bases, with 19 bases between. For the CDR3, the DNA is TGTGCCAGCAGCTCCCTAACCGGGACAAGAAGCTCTGGAAACACCATATATTTT. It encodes CASSSLTGTRSSGNTIYF. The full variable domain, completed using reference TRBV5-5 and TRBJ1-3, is DAGVTQSPTHLIKTRGQQVTLRCSPISGHKSVSWYQQVLGQGPQFIFQYYEKEERGRGNFPDRFSARQFPNYSSELNVNALLLGDSALYLCASSSLTGTRSSGNTIYFGEGSWLTVV.

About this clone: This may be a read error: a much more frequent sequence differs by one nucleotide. CDR3 sequence reads: CASRLAGGPYEQYF. CDR3 DNA sequence: TGCGCCAGCAGATTAGCGGGAGGGCCCTACGAGCAGTACTTC. This chain links TRBV10-2 with TRBJ2-7; 11 bases are a match to TRBD2. This CDR3 has 14 amino acids. From germline, CDR1 is WSHSY and CDR2 SAAADI. The ends lost 6 bases at V and 2 bases at J; junction bases unmatched: 3.

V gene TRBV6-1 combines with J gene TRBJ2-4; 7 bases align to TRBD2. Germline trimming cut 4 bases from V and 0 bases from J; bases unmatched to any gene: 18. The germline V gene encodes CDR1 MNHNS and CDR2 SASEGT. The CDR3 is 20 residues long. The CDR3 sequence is CASSGGTERASGLAKNIQYF. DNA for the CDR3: TGTGCCAGCAGTGGGGGGACGGAAAGGGCTAGCGGTCTAGCCAAAAACATTCAGTACTTC.

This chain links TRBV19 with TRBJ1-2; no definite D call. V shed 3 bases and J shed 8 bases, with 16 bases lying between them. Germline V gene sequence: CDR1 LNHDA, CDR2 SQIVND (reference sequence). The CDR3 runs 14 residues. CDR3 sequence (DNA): TGTGCCAGTAGTATCCTCCAGACGGCCGGGGGCTACACCTTC. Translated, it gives CASSILQTAGGYTF.

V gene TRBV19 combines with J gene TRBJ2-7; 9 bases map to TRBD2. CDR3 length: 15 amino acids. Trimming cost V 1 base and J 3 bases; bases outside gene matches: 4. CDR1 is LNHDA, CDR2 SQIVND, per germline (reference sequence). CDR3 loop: CASSIVLAGYYEQYF. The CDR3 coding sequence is TGTGCCAGTAGTATAGTACTAGCGGGCTACTACGAGCAGTACTTC.

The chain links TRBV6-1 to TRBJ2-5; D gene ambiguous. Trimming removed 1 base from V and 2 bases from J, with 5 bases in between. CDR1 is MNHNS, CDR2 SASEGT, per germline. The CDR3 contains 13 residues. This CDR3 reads CASSEVQQETQYF. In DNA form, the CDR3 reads TGTGCCAGCAGTGAAGTACAACAAGAGACCCAGTACTTC.

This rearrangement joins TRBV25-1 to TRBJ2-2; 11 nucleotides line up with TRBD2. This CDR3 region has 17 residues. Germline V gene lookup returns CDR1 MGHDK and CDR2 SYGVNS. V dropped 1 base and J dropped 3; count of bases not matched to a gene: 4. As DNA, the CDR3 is TGTGCCAGCAGTGAATCTACTAGCGGGAGATACACCGGGGAGCTGTTTTTT. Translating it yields CASSESTSGRYTGELFF.

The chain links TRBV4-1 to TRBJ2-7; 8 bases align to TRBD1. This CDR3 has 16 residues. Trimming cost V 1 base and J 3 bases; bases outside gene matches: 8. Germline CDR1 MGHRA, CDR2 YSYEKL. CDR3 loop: CASSQGPGQEYYEQYF. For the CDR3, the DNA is TGCGCCAGCAGCCAAGGGCCGGGACAGGAGTACTACGAGCAGTACTTC.

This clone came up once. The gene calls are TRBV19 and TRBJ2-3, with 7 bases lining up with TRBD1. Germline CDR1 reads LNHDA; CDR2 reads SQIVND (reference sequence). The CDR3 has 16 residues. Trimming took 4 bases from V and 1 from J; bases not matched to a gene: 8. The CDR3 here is CASSTHRDRGTDTQYF. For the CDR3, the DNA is TGTGCCAGTAGTACACACCGGGACAGAGGCACAGATACGCAGTATTTT.

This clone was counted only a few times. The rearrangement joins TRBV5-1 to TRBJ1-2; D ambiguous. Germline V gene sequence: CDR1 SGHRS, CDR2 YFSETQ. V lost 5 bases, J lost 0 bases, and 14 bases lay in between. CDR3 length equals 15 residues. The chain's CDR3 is CASSIGSGTNYGYTF. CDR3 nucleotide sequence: TGCGCCAGCAGTATTGGTTCGGGGACTAACTATGGCTACACCTTC.

This CDR3 is CASSFGTGIASPGGYTF. In nucleotides, the CDR3 is TGTGCCAGCAGTTTCGGGACAGGGATAGCCAGCCCCGGTGGCTACACCTTC. V usage is TRBV28 and J usage is TRBJ1-2, with 9 nucleotides matching TRBD1. Germline assignment: CDR1 MDHEN and CDR2 SYDVKM. This CDR3 has 17 residues. The junction had 15 bases not matched to a gene; V was cut back by 3 bases and J by 7 bases.

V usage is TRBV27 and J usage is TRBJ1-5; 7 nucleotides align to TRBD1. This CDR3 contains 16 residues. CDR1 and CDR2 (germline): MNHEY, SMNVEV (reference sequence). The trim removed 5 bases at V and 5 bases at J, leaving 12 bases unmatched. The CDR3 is CASSPSDRAGHQPQHF. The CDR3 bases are TGTGCCAGCAGTCCCTCCGACAGGGCCGGCCATCAGCCCCAGCATTTT.

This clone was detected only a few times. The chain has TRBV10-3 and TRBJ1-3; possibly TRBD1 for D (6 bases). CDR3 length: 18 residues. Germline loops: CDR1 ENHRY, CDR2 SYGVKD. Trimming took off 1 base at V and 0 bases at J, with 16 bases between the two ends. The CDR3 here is CAISELTQGMGSGNTIYF. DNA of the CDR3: TGTGCCATCAGTGAGTTAACGCAGGGGATGGGCTCTGGAAACACCATATATTTT.

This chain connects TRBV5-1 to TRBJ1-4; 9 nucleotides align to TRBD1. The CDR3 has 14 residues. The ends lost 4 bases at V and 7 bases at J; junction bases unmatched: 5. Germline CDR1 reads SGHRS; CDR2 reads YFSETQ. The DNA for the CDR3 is TGCGCCAGCAGCCAACAGGGGGCAAGTGAAAAACTGTTTTTT. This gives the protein CASSQQGASEKLFF.

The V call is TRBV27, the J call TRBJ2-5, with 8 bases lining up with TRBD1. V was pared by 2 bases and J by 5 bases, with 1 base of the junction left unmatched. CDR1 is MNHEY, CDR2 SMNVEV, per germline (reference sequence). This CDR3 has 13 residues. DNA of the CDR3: TGTGCCAGCAGTTTACACAGGGGGGAGACCCAGTACTTC. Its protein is CASSLHRGETQYF.

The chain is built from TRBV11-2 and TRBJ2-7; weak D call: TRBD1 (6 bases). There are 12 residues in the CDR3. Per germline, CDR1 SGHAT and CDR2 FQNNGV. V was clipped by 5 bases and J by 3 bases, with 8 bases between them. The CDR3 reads CASSTQGYEQYF. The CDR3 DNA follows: TGTGCCAGCAGCACACAGGGCTACGAGCAGTACTTC. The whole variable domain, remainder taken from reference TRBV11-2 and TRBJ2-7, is EAGVAQSPRYKIIEKRQSVAFWCNPISGHATLYWYQQILGQGPKLLIQFQNNGVVDDSQLPKDRFSAERLKGVDSTLKIQPAKLEDSAVYLCASSTQGYEQYFGPGTRLTVT.

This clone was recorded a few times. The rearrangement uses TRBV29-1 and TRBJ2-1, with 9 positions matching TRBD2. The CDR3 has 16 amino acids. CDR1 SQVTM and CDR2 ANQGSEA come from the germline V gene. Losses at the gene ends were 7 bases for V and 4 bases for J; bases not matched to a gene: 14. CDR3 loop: CSAAGTSGPGYNEQFF. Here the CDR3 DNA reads TGCAGCGCAGCAGGAACTAGCGGGCCCGGTTACAATGAGCAGTTCTTC.

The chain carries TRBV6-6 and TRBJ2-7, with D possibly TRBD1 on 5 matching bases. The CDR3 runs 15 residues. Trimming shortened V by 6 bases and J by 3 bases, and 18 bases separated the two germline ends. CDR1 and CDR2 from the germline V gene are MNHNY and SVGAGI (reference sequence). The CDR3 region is CASRFTQGPSYEQYF. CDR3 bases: TGTGCCAGCAGGTTCACCCAGGGCCCCAGCTACGAGCAGTACTTC.

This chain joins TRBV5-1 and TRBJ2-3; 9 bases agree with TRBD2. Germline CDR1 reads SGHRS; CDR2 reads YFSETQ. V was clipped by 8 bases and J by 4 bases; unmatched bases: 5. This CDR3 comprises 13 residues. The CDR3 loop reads CASSGGLADTQYF. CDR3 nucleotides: TGCGCCAGTAGCGGGGGCCTGGCAGATACGCAGTATTTT. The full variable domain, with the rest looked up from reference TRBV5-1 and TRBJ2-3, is KAGVTQTPRYLIKTRGQQVTLSCSPISGHRSVSWYQQTPGQGLQFLFEYFSETQRNKGNFPGRFSGRQFSNSRSEMNVSTLELGDSALYLCASSGGLADTQYFGPGTRLTVL.